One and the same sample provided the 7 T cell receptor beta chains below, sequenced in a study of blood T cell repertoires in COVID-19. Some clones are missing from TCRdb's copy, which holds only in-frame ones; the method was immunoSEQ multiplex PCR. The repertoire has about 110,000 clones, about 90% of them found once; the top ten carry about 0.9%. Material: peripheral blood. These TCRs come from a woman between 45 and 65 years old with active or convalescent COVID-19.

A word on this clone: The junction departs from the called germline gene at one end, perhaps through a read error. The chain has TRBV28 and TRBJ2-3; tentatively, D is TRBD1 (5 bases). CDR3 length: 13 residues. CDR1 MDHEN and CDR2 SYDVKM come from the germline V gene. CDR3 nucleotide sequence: TGTGCCAGCAGTTTGGGTGGGGCCTATTACTTCTCTTTT. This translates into CASSLGGAYYFSF. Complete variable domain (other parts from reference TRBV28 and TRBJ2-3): DVKVTQSSRYLVKRTGEKVFLECVQDMDHENMFWYRQDPGLGLRLIYFSYDVKMKEKGDIPEGYSVSREKKERFSLILESASTNQTSMYLCASSLGGAYYFSFGPGTRLTVL.

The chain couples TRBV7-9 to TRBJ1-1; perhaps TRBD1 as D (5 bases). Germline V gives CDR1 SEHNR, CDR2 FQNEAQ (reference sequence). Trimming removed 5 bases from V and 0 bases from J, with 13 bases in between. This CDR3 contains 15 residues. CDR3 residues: CASSLPTVLNTEAFF. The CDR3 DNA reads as TGTGCCAGCAGCCTACCGACAGTGTTGAACACTGAAGCTTTCTTT.

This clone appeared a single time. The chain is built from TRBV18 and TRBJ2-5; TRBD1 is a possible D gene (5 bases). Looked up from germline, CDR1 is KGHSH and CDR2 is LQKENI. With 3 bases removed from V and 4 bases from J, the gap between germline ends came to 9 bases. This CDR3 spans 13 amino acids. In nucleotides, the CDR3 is TGTGCCAGCTCACCGACAGTGGGAGAGACCCAGTACTTC. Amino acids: CASSPTVGETQYF.

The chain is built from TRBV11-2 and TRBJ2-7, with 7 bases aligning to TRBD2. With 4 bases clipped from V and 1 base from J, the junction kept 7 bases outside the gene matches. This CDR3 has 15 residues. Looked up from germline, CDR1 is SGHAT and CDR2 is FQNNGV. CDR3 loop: CASSSFSGTSYEQYF. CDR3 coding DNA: TGTGCCAGCAGCTCATTCAGCGGGACTTCCTACGAGCAGTACTTC. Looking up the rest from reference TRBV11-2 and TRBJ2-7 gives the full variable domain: EAGVAQSPRYKIIEKRQSVAFWCNPISGHATLYWYQQILGQGPKLLIQFQNNGVVDDSQLPKDRFSAERLKGVDSTLKIQPAKLEDSAVYLCASSSFSGTSYEQYFGPGTRLTVT.

The CDR3 loop reads CASYRGGSTDTQYF. The CDR3 nucleotides are TGCGCCAGCTACCGGGGAGGAAGCACAGATACGCAGTATTTT. The chain uses TRBV5-1 and TRBJ2-3, with D tentatively TRBD2 (6 bases). Germline V lookup: CDR1 SGHRS, CDR2 YFSETQ. The CDR3 has 14 amino acids. V was cut by 7 bases and J by 0 bases, with 12 bases left in between.

CDR3 coding DNA: TGTGCCAGCAGTTTAAGCGGGAGGGCCTACGAGCAGTACTTC. This codes for CASSLSGRAYEQYF. The V and J genes are TRBV28 and TRBJ2-7; 10 bases are a match to TRBD2. Looked up from germline, CDR1 is MDHEN and CDR2 is SYDVKM. Germline trimming cut 2 bases from V and 2 bases from J; bases unmatched to any gene: 0. This CDR3 spans 14 amino acids.

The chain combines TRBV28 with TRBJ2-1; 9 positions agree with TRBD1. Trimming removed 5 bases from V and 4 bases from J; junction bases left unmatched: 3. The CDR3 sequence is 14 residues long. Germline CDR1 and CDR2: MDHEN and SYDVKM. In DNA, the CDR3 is TGTGCCAGCAGTCCGGGACAGGGTTACAATGAGCAGTTCTTC. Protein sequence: CASSPGQGYNEQFF.